A single sample is the source of the 21 T cell receptor beta chains below, sequenced in a study of blood T cells in healthy people across ages. Primers used in a second PCR of roughly 6 to 11 cycles were a sample-barcoded 5' primer and a J-beta primer mix. TCRdb re-called the 5' RACE reads through MiXCR, storing one row per CDR3 protein. The sample yields about 720,000 distinct CDR3 sequences, approximately 22% seen once. The sample taken for sequencing was blood. Receptors were obtained from a man in his 70s in good health.

This clonotype has only a few counts. V gene TRBV12-3 or TRBV12-4 combines with J gene TRBJ1-2; D gene unclear. V lost 4 bases, J lost 5 bases, and 11 bases lay in between. The CDR3 totals 13 residues. CDR3 protein: CASSSNGVYGYTF. CDR3 in DNA: TGTGCCAGCAGTTCTAATGGGGTTTATGGCTACACCTTC.

This clonotype was seen only a few times. The chain employs TRBV14 and TRBJ1-4; D not certain. The ends were cut back, 2 bases at V and 4 bases at J, with 5 bases in the middle. The CDR3 has 13 residues. Germline V gene sequence: CDR1 SGHDN, CDR2 FVKESK. This CDR3 reads CASSQFLNEKLFF. The CDR3, as DNA: TGTGCCAGCAGCCAATTCCTTAATGAAAAACTGTTTTTT.

The CDR3 DNA reads as TGTGCCACGTACAGGGGGCGAAATGAAGCTTTCTTT. It codes for CATYRGRNEAFF. The chain employs TRBV19 and TRBJ1-1; TRBD1 matches at 9 bases. V lost 10 bases to trimming and J lost 7 bases; unmatched junction nucleotides: 7. Germline loops: CDR1 LNHDA, CDR2 SQIVND (reference sequence). CDR3 length equals 12 residues.

This clonotype has just a few counts. The chain carries TRBV3-1 and TRBJ1-2, with D tentatively TRBD1 (5 bases). Trimming took off 4 bases at V and 3 bases at J, with 9 bases between the two ends. In germline, CDR1 is LGHDT, CDR2 YNNKEL (reference sequence). The CDR3 has 13 amino acids. The CDR3 spells CASSRTTDYGYTF. CDR3 bases: TGTGCCAGCAGCCGGACAACCGACTATGGCTACACCTTC.

This clonotype has only a few counts. This rearrangement joins TRBV6-5 to TRBJ2-5; 11 bases line up with TRBD2. The V and J ends lost 6 bases and 2 bases, in that order; junction bases with no gene match: 5. This CDR3 contains 15 residues. Germline values: CDR1 MNHEY, CDR2 SVGAGI. CDR3 nucleotide sequence: TGTGCCAGCAGGGGACTAGCGGCGGGTCAAGAGACCCAGTACTTC. Its protein product is CASRGLAAGQETQYF.

The chain's CDR3 is CASSMTGGFRSGANVLTF. The CDR3 DNA reads as TGTGCCAGCAGCATGACAGGGGGCTTTCGTAGTGGGGCCAACGTCCTGACTTTC. V and J are TRBV7-8 and TRBJ2-6; 10 nucleotides align to TRBD1. The germline V gene has CDR1 SGHVS and CDR2 FQNEAQ. The CDR3 is 18 residues long. The trim removed 5 bases at V and 3 bases at J, leaving 10 bases unmatched.

In its sample, this clonotype was seen a few times. The chain uses TRBV29-1 and TRBJ2-2; either TRBD1 or TRBD2 may supply D (5 bases each). V was clipped by 1 base and J by 6 bases, with 12 bases between them. The germline gives CDR1 SQVTM, CDR2 ANQGSEA. The CDR3 contains 14 residues. The CDR3 DNA follows: TGCAGCGTTGAAGCGGGGAGAGGGGCCGGGGAGCTGTTTTTT. It translates to CSVEAGRGAGELFF.

This clonotype was found a few times. The chain employs TRBV6-1 and TRBJ1-1; the D is unclear. Germline CDR1 MNHNS, CDR2 SASEGT. V lost 4 bases to trimming and J lost 4 bases, with 1 base between them. This CDR3 has 10 amino acids. The CDR3: CASSVTEAFF. CDR3 in DNA: TGTGCCAGCAGTGTCACTGAAGCTTTCTTT.

This clonotype has a handful of counts. The gene calls are TRBV7-9 and TRBJ2-2, with a possible D match to TRBD2 (6 bases). The V end was cut by 1 base, the J end by 1 base, with 7 bases between. Germline CDR1 is SEHNR and CDR2 is FQNEAQ (reference sequence). This CDR3 contains 15 residues. The CDR3 loop is CASSLGDLNTGELFF. The DNA for the CDR3 is TGTGCCAGCAGCTTAGGGGACTTGAACACCGGGGAGCTGTTTTTT. Full variable domain (outside the CDR3, taken from reference TRBV7-9 and TRBJ2-2): DTGVSQNPRHKITKRGQNVTFRCDPISEHNRLYWYRQTLGQGPEFLTYFQNEAQLEKSRLLSDRFSAERPKGSFSTLEIQRTEQGDSAMYLCASSLGDLNTGELFFGEGSRLTVL.

This clonotype was counted only a few times. The chain joins TRBV12-3 or TRBV12-4 to TRBJ2-4; D is possibly TRBD1 (6 bases). CDR3 length equals 14 residues. With 3 bases removed from V and 9 bases from J, the gap between germline ends came to 15 bases. CDR3 DNA sequence: TGTGCCAGCAGTTTTGGGGCAGGGACAAGCATTCAGTACTTC. Protein: CASSFGAGTSIQYF.

The rearrangement uses TRBV6-2 or TRBV6-3 and TRBJ2-7; D perhaps matches TRBD1 (8 bases). Germline V lookup: CDR1 MNHEY, CDR2 SVGEGT. V gave up 5 bases and J gave up 3 bases, with 14 bases separating them. The CDR3 length is 14 residues. CDR3 region: CASSDRGGDYEQYV. The CDR3 nucleotides are TGTGCCAGCAGTGACAGGGGAGGGGACTACGAGCAGTACGTC.

This clonotype was found a few times. CDR3 amino acids: CSARDAAGELYNEQFF. For the CDR3, the DNA is TGCAGTGCTAGAGATGCGGCGGGAGAACTTTACAATGAGCAGTTCTTC. The chain links TRBV20-1 to TRBJ2-1, with TRBD2 matching 7 bases. In germline, CDR1 is DFQATT, CDR2 SNEGSKA (reference sequence). V dropped 0 bases and J dropped 4; count of bases not matched to a gene: 9. The CDR3 loop spans 16 amino acids.

The chain combines TRBV12-3 or TRBV12-4 with TRBJ1-2, with 10 bases matching TRBD1. V lost 5 bases, J lost 4 bases, and 13 bases stayed unmatched. This CDR3 spans 17 amino acids. CDR3 sequence reads: CASSHTGTGDGFYGYTF. DNA for the CDR3: TGTGCCAGCAGTCATACGGGGACAGGGGACGGATTCTATGGCTACACCTTC.

CDR3 nucleotides: TGTGCCAGCAGCTTAATAGCTACGGGGGGAACTTACGAGCAGTACTTC. The encoded protein is CASSLIATGGTYEQYF. The chain combines TRBV11-2 with TRBJ2-7; 7 bases agree with TRBD2. The CDR3 loop spans 16 amino acids. The ends lost 2 bases at V and 4 bases at J; junction bases unmatched: 11. Germline CDR1 is SGHAT and CDR2 is FQNNGV.

A few counts support this clonotype. The chain uses TRBV28 and TRBJ2-3; possibly TRBD1 or TRBD2 for D (5 bases each). Germline lookup yields CDR1 MDHEN and CDR2 SYDVKM. The CDR3 is 13 residues long. Trimming shortened V by 5 bases and J by 2 bases, and 8 bases separated the two germline ends. The CDR3 DNA reads as TGTGCCAGCAGTCGGGACGACACAGATACGCAGTATTTT. As protein: CASSRDDTDTQYF.

CDR3 in DNA: TGTGCCACCAGTGATTTGAATGTAAGGGATGAGCAGTTCTTC. Its protein is CATSDLNVRDEQFF. V is TRBV24-1 and J is TRBJ2-1; D gene ambiguous. This CDR3 is built from 14 residues. Germline CDR1 reads KGHDR; CDR2 reads SFDVKD. With 0 bases removed from V and 8 bases from J, the gap between germline ends came to 10 bases.

The V gene is TRBV5-1, the J gene TRBJ1-5; D gene uncertain. V gave up 1 base and J gave up 1 base, with 12 bases separating them. The CDR3 totals 16 residues. CDR1 SGHRS and CDR2 YFSETQ come from the germline V gene. The CDR3 protein is CASSLNPGDSNQPQHF. The CDR3 DNA sequence: TGCGCCAGCAGCTTGAATCCGGGTGACAGCAATCAGCCCCAGCATTTT. Based on the CDR3 plus reference TRBV5-1 and TRBJ1-5, the full variable domain is KAGVTQTPRYLIKTRGQQVTLSCSPISGHRSVSWYQQTPGQGLQFLFEYFSETQRNKGNFPGRFSGRQFSNSRSEMNVSTLELGDSALYLCASSLNPGDSNQPQHFGDGTRLSIL.

With respect to this clonotype: A clone one base away is much larger, so this may be a read error. The chain employs TRBV20-1 and TRBJ1-4, with unresolved D. The V end lost 3 bases, the J end lost 0 bases, and 5 bases lay between the germline ends. Germline V gene lookup returns CDR1 DFQATT and CDR2 SNEGSKA (reference sequence). The CDR3 sequence is 13 residues long. The CDR3 sequence: CSARNATNEKLFF. Here the CDR3 DNA reads TGCAGTGCTAGGAACGCAACTAATGAAAAACTGTTTTTT.

This clonotype showed up just a few times. The genes are TRBV2 and TRBJ1-3; D is unclear. V was pared by 6 bases and J by 4 bases, with 16 bases between. The germline gives CDR1 SNHLY, CDR2 FYNNEI. The CDR3 has 15 residues. CDR3 bases: TGTGCCAGCAGGAAGGACGGCATCTCAGGAAACACCATATATTTT. It codes for CASRKDGISGNTIYF.

Only a few counts were recorded for this clonotype. The CDR3 protein is CSARRAPNTEAFF. CDR3 in DNA: TGCAGTGCTAGAAGGGCCCCTAACACTGAAGCTTTCTTT. The V call is TRBV20-1, the J call TRBJ1-1; D gene unclear. V lost 2 bases and J lost 2, with 9 bases in between. The CDR3 runs 13 residues. Germline V gene sequence: CDR1 DFQATT, CDR2 SNEGSKA (reference sequence).

The chain joins TRBV5-1 to TRBJ1-2, with TRBD1 matching 7 bases. Germline V gives CDR1 SGHRS, CDR2 YFSETQ. Trimming cost V 5 bases and J 6 bases; bases outside gene matches: 7. The CDR3 is 13 residues long. CDR3: CASRGQAPDGYTF. The DNA of the CDR3 is TGCGCCAGCAGAGGACAGGCCCCTGATGGCTACACCTTC.